This T cell receptor beta chain was identified during a study of beta chain features in type 1 diabetes. CD45RO/CCR7/CD25/CD127/CD95/CD27 sorting isolated CD4+ naive, central memory, regulatory and stem cell-like memory cells. The isolated RNA, all of it, was reverse transcribed, so expressed TCRB transcripts were what got sequenced. Only in-frame clones appear in the TCRdb table, and some are missing; sequencing was by immunoSEQ multiplex PCR. The table shows about 660,000 clones, with over 13% occurring only once. General study points: Although PCR might favor shorter templates, it would do so equally in patients and controls. Shorter TCRB CDR3s, moderately but significantly so, marked every one of the four CD4+ subsets in Type 1 diabetes patients.

In its sample, this clone was seen a few times. The antigen remains unidentified. The TCR originated in a man younger than 35 with type 1 diabetes. The material sequenced was naive CD4+ T cells from blood.

This CDR3 reads CASRWEGTDTQYF. The CDR3 nucleotides are TGTGCCAGCAGATGGGAGGGGACAGATACGCAGTATTTT. This sequence joins TRBV6-5 and TRBJ2-3; 7 bases agree with TRBD2. V was clipped by 6 bases and J by 3 bases; unmatched bases: 3. The CDR3 has 13 amino acids. In germline, CDR1 is MNHEY, CDR2 SVGAGI.